The clone carrying this T cell receptor (beta chain) was counted between two and nine times. The source of the sample is a study of blood T cell repertoires in COVID-19. Study-level background: Sources were T cells, B-cell-depleted T cells, or PBMCs; the material itself was cDNA or gDNA.

Generated by immunoSEQ multiplex PCR, the TCRdb table keeps only in-frame clones and is missing some. The profile shows 300,000 to 400,000 clones, over 75% of them singletons. The germline CDR1 and CDR2 sequences are LGHDT and YNNKEL (reference sequence). The V gene lost 4 bases and the J gene lost 6 bases, with 15 bases spanning the gap. The CDR3 runs 14 residues. The rearrangement uses TRBV3-1 (or the pseudogene TRBV3-2) and TRBJ1-1; D possibly corresponds to TRBD1 (5 bases). The sequenced sample was peripheral blood. The sequence was collected from a man aged 45-65 years with active or convalescent COVID-19. CDR3 coding DNA: TGTGCCAGCAGCCCCACCTTCGACAGTTCTGAAGCTTTCTTT. Translating it yields CASSPTFDSSEAFF.